This T cell receptor (beta chain) was recorded in a study of blood T cells in healthy people across ages (dated by TCRdb to about 2015). About the investigation overall: Template switching captured roughly one uniquely barcoded TCR beta cDNA molecule per two T cells in model experiments. Using deep sequencing normalized with unique cDNA molecular identifiers, the study measured how TCR beta repertoire diversity changes with age. The donors were split into four age groups: young (average roughly 15 years), middle-aged (39), aged (about 56) and long-lived (over 80). To avoid experimental bias, donors of different ages were randomly spread across the sequencing lanes. Using the same blood draw, the study looked at two additional independent replicas of 1 million unique cDNA reads for two donors, one aged 18 to 30 and the other aged 80 or older. Study-wide findings and limitations: Compared with the aged group, the long-lived group had more naive CD4+ T cells, fewer expanded clones and increased TCR diversity, a pattern suggesting age selection. Estimates of total diversity from one million sequenced T cells were regarded as lower bounds and underestimates. Observed TCR beta diversity per million T cells fell roughly linearly with age, and a significant reduction was already apparent by age about 38. Bulk unsorted PBMC profiling prevented conclusive comparison of naive and antigen-experienced compartments. A strong correlation was found between observed TCR beta diversity and the percentage of naive T cells measured by flow cytometry. Because donor CMV infection status was unknown, age-related changes in expanded clonotypes were potentially confounded.

Libraries were prepared through 5' RACE. The listed sequencing device is Illumina HiSeq 2500. A second PCR of roughly 7 to 11 cycles was performed with a sample-barcoded 5' primer and a J-beta primer mix. A template-switch 5' adaptor carrying 12 random nucleotides introduced a unique molecular identifier onto each TCR beta cDNA molecule. At least 3 million CDR3-containing paired-end reads were obtained from each sample. First-strand cDNA was synthesized from all RNA with the Mint cDNA synthesis kit, primed by a TRBC-specific oligonucleotide. Following uracil-DNA glycosylase treatment, all cDNA underwent a first 18-cycle PCR with the universal primers M1SS and BC2_uni_R. On the authors' methods: Normalization of each sample was performed by random selection of 1 million high-quality reads, each carrying a distinct molecular identifier. Instead of being binned into consensus sequences, reads with shared molecular identifiers were discarded. MiTCR, run with a Q25 quality threshold and the strictest error-elimination algorithm, handled CDR3 identification, clonotype clustering and error correction. Lower-bound total TCR beta diversity was estimated with a nonparametric unseen species model using Euler transformation. The public reads were reanalyzed by TCRdb: fastp trimming at Q25, MiXCR alignment, in-frame beta chains only. Each entry is one CDR3 protein sequence, shown with its most common DNA and genes. Clone size and V and J calls follow TCRdb, not the original study. Present in this sample are 850,000 to 950,000 distinct CDR3 sequences, around 28% of which were seen just once. Together, the top ten hold 15% to 20% of the sample.

A few counts support this clonotype. There is no known antigen for this receptor. Base qualities are not recorded, but no much larger clone differs from it by a single base. The CDR3 numbers 14 residues from cysteine through phenylalanine. The sequence is cut down to CDR3 DNA, 42 bases in frame from base 1. The germline V gene (reference sequence) specifies GTSNPN as CDR1 and SVGIG as CDR2. Between the V and J ends, shortened by 3 bases and 5 bases respectively, the junction contains 16 bases. The donors were roughly 40 Caucasian individuals from Russia, aged roughly 6 to 100 years, who were systemically healthy. Each donor gave around 9.8 milliliters of peripheral blood, collected into EDTA-treated Vacutainer tubes. PBMCs were isolated by Ficoll-Paque density-gradient centrifugation, with at least 6 million obtained per sample. Trizol reagent was used to extract total RNA from PBMCs, with at least 6 micrograms per sample. The percentages of naive CD45RAhigh/CD27high T cells were determined by flow cytometry on a PBMC aliquot from every donor.

The sequenced sample consisted of blood. The chain uses TRBV30 and TRBJ1-1; the D gene is perhaps TRBD1, on 5 matching bases. This clonotype originated in a woman older than 75 in good health. The CDR3 protein: CAWSRRGGRTEAFF. The nucleotide sequence is TGTGCCTGGAGCCGGAGGGGAGGGCGAACTGAAGCTTTCTTT.